A selection of T cell receptor beta chains follows, all from one sample in a study of response to subunit inactivated influenza vaccine. TCRdb re-derived calls from the RT-PCR reads in MiXCR, one entry per CDR3 protein. The table records some 500,000 distinct CDR3 sequences, around 25% of them present only once. The sample in question was CD4+ T cells sorted from PBMCs, obtained 5 days after vaccination. These receptor sequences come from a man in his fifties who received an inactivated influenza vaccine. Each CDR3 is given with its conserved first and last residue. A D gene is named only where the DNA matches it firmly. Size values are once, few and many counts, or a class for expanded clones, and some rows have none.

j_call d_call v_call clone_size cdr3_aa cdr3_nt
TRBJ2-5 - TRBV5-1 - CASSLSGVAETQYF TGCGCCAGCAGCTTGTCCGGGGTGGCCGAGACCCAGTACTTC
TRBJ2-3 TRBD1 TRBV5-1 few CASSGRGQVTDTQYF TGCGCCAGCAGCGGAAGGGGGCAGGTCACAGATACGCAGTATTTT
TRBJ2-5 - TRBV9 once CASSPRPGETQYF TGTGCCAGCAGCCCCAGACCCGGGGAGACCCAGTACTTC
TRBJ1-2 - TRBV20-1 - CSASGAAANYGYTF TGCAGTGCTAGCGGGGCAGCCGCTAACTATGGCTACACCTTC
TRBJ2-5 - TRBV6-2/TRBV6-3 - CASSRDGKETQYF TGTGCCAGCAGTAGGGACGGAAAAGAGACCCAGTACTTC
TRBJ2-1 - TRBV12-3/TRBV12-4 few CASSLEQRNEQFF TGTGCCAGCAGTTTAGAGCAGCGCAATGAGCAGTTCTTC
TRBJ2-1 - TRBV28 - CASGVGGSSYNEQFF TGTGCCAGCGGGGTAGGTGGAAGCTCCTACAATGAGCAGTTCTTC
TRBJ2-3 - TRBV19 - CASSPGGPSTDTQYF TGTGCCAGTAGCCCAGGGGGGCCAAGCACAGATACGCAGTATTTT
TRBJ1-1 - TRBV10-3 - CAISESEDNTEAFF TGTGCCATCAGTGAGTCGGAGGATAACACTGAAGCTTTCTTT
TRBJ2-2 TRBD2 TRBV7-2 - CASSFTSGSRFGELFF TGTGCCAGCAGCTTCACTAGCGGCAGTCGCTTCGGGGAGCTGTTTTTT
TRBJ2-2 TRBD1 TRBV20-1 - CSAYPGTGITGELFF TGCAGTGCTTACCCCGGGACAGGGATTACCGGGGAGCTGTTTTTT
TRBJ2-2 - TRBV15 - CATSRERGTGELFF TGTGCCACCAGCAGAGAGCGCGGGACCGGGGAGCTGTTTTTT
TRBJ1-5 - TRBV29-1 - CSVREAGQPQHF TGCAGCGTTCGGGAGGCGGGTCAGCCCCAGCATTTT
TRBJ2-7 - TRBV9 few CASSVARDSYEQYF TGTGCCAGCAGCGTAGCTAGGGATTCCTACGAGCAGTACTTC
TRBJ2-7 TRBD1 TRBV27 few CASSLPTQGTVRYEQYF TGTGCCAGCAGTTTACCGACTCAGGGGACAGTAAGGTACGAGCAGTACTTC
TRBJ1-6 TRBD1 TRBV20-1 - CSAQGARNSPLHF TGCAGTGCCCAGGGGGCGCGTAATTCACCCCTCCACTTT
TRBJ2-1 - TRBV6-2/TRBV6-3 few CASSYPPTNYNEQFF TGTGCCAGCAGTTATCCCCCCACTAACTACAATGAGCAGTTCTTC
TRBJ2-1 - TRBV5-1 - CASSRLGPEHNEQFF TGCGCCAGCAGCCGACTAGGTCCAGAGCACAATGAGCAGTTCTTC
TRBJ1-6 - TRBV29-1 - CSVELTTARPLHF TGCAGCGTTGAATTAACGACGGCCAGGCCCCTCCACTTT
TRBJ2-1 - TRBV4-2 - CASSQTGTRRNEQFF TGTGCCAGCAGCCAAACCGGGACAAGGAGGAATGAGCAGTTCTTC
TRBJ1-5 TRBD1 TRBV12-3/TRBV12-4 few CASNGQGYNQPQHF TGTGCCAGCAACGGACAGGGCTACAATCAGCCCCAGCATTTT
TRBJ2-1 TRBD2 TRBV29-1 - CSVTRGGDEQFF TGCAGCGTCACTCGGGGGGGCGATGAGCAGTTCTTC
TRBJ2-3 TRBD1 TRBV4-3 many CASSQHRGRFPDTQYF TGCGCCAGCAGCCAACACAGGGGGCGCTTCCCAGATACGCAGTATTTT
TRBJ1-6 - TRBV4-3 few CASSRETRSPLHF TGCGCCAGCAGCCGAGAAACTCGTTCACCCCTCCACTTT
TRBJ2-3 TRBD2 TRBV12-3/TRBV12-4 - CASRRSGGATDTQYF TGTGCCAGCAGGAGAAGCGGGGGGGCTACAGATACGCAGTATTTT
TRBJ2-2 - TRBV4-3 - CASSQDSLSPGSPGELFF TGCGCCAGCAGCCAAGATAGCCTTTCTCCAGGGAGTCCCGGGGAGCTGTTTTTT
TRBJ2-1 - TRBV20-1 - CSARDWEVYNEQFF TGCAGTGCTAGAGATTGGGAGGTATACAATGAGCAGTTCTTC
TRBJ2-4 - TRBV20-1 - CSVPDYLAKNIQYF TGCAGTGTCCCGGACTACCTAGCCAAAAACATTCAGTACTTC
TRBJ2-2 TRBD2 TRBV20-1 many CSATLGLARRGELFF TGCAGTGCTACGCTGGGACTAGCCCGACGAGGGGAGCTGTTTTTT
TRBJ2-7 - TRBV5-5 few CASSFVHSYEQYF TGTGCCAGCAGCTTTGTCCACTCCTACGAGCAGTACTTC
TRBJ2-2 - TRBV6-5 few CASSYSRSAGSGELFF TGTGCCAGCAGTTACTCGAGGTCCGCCGGATCCGGGGAGCTGTTTTTT
TRBJ1-2 - TRBV11-3 - CASSVGGLGYTF TGTGCCAGCTCCGTTGGAGGATTGGGCTACACCTTC
TRBJ1-3 TRBD1 TRBV10-3 few CATGTGNSGNTIYF TGTGCCACTGGGACAGGGAACTCTGGAAACACCATATATTTT
TRBJ1-6 - TRBV5-6 - CASSLYGTRYNSPLHF TGTGCCAGCAGCTTGTATGGGACACGGTATAATTCACCCCTCCACTTT
TRBJ2-7 - TRBV5-1 many CASSLDTGYEQYF TGCGCCAGCAGCTTGGATACAGGATACGAGCAGTACTTC
TRBJ1-5 - TRBV20-1 few CSARGRNNQPQHF TGCAGTGCTAGAGGACGGAACAATCAGCCCCAGCATTTT
TRBJ1-2 TRBD1 TRBV29-1 - CSASANRDRYGYTF TGCAGCGCTTCGGCGAACCGGGACAGATATGGCTACACCTTC
TRBJ2-2 - TRBV29-1 few CSVEGPDRHTGELFF TGCAGCGTTGAAGGACCCGACAGGCACACCGGGGAGCTGTTTTTT
TRBJ1-6 - TRBV7-6 - CASSLAEYGSPLHF TGTGCCAGCAGCTTAGCAGAATACGGTTCACCCCTCCACTTT
TRBJ2-5 TRBD2 TRBV4-3 - CASSHGGAETQYF TGCGCCAGCAGCCACGGGGGGGCCGAGACCCAGTACTTC
TRBJ2-3 - TRBV11-2 few CASSSGPSADTQYF TGTGCCAGCAGCTCGGGGCCCTCAGCAGATACGCAGTATTTT
TRBJ2-2 TRBD2 TRBV6-4 few CASKVGWLAGGPNTGELFF TGTGCCAGCAAGGTCGGCTGGCTAGCGGGAGGGCCAAACACCGGGGAGCTGTTTTTT
TRBJ1-2 - TRBV11-2 - CASSLTDGANYGYTF TGTGCCAGCAGCCTTACGGACGGAGCTAACTATGGCTACACCTTC
TRBJ2-1 - TRBV7-9 - CASSIRDNGWGEQFF TGTGCCAGCAGCATCCGGGACAACGGTTGGGGTGAGCAGTTCTTC
TRBJ2-5 - TRBV9 once CASTPGAFGETQYF TGTGCCAGCACCCCCGGGGCGTTTGGCGAGACCCAGTACTTC
TRBJ2-5 - TRBV7-9 few CASSLGGSGGETQYF TGTGCCAGCAGCTTAGGAGGGTCCGGGGGAGAGACCCAGTACTTC
TRBJ2-7 TRBD1 TRBV29-1 - CSVGRTGTYEQYF TGCAGCGTTGGGAGGACAGGGACCTACGAGCAGTACTTC
TRBJ2-6 TRBD1 TRBV5-4 - CASSRTGISSGANVLTF TGTGCCAGCAGCCGGACAGGTATTAGCTCTGGGGCCAACGTCCTGACTTTC
TRBJ2-3 - TRBV18 - CASSQSGAGADTQYF TGTGCCAGCTCACAGAGTGGGGCGGGCGCAGATACGCAGTATTTT